The 11 T cell receptor beta chains given below trace back to one sample, sequenced in a study of blood T cells in healthy people across ages. The second PCR ran about 6 to 11 cycles with a sample-barcoded 5' primer and J-beta primers. Each CDR3 protein is one row after TCRdb ran MiXCR on the 5' RACE reads. Of about 800,000 distinct CDR3 sequences in the sample, approximately 25% were seen once. The same sample was also studied in work on T cells of mothers and their children.

Specimen: blood. The receptors derive from a boy younger than 18 in good health.

This clonotype came up a few times. This sequence joins TRBV4-3 and TRBJ1-6, with D possibly TRBD1 on 5 matching bases. The CDR3 length is 16 residues. Germline V gene lookup returns CDR1 LGHNA and CDR2 YSLEER. V gave up 0 bases and J gave up 1 base, with 7 bases separating them. CDR3 protein: CASSQDWGSYNSPLHF. DNA of the CDR3: TGCGCCAGCAGCCAAGATTGGGGGTCCTATAATTCACCCCTCCACTTT.

The V and J genes are TRBV5-6 and TRBJ2-5; D is ambiguous. The end of the DNA is better explained by TRBJ2-1, so the J call may be wrong. CDR1 and CDR2 (germline): SGHDT, YYEEEE. CDR3 length equals 15 residues. The CDR3 coding sequence is TGTGCCAGCAGCTTGGGCCAGGCTAACTACAATGAGCAGTTCTTC. Translating gives CASSLGQANYNEQFF.

This clonotype has only a few counts. This chain links TRBV9 with TRBJ1-6, with TRBD1 identical over 10 bases. The CDR3 contains 15 residues. Per germline, CDR1 SGDLS and CDR2 YYNGEE. Trimming removed 4 bases from V and 10 bases from J; junction bases left unmatched: 8. The CDR3: CASSSRQGAGSPLHF. Here the CDR3 DNA reads TGTGCCAGCAGCTCAAGACAGGGGGCAGGATCACCCCTCCACTTT.

The chain combines TRBV12-3 or TRBV12-4 with TRBJ2-7, with TRBD1 identical over 7 bases. CDR3 length: 14 amino acids. With 6 bases clipped from V and 0 bases from J, the junction kept 5 bases outside the gene matches. For the CDR3, the DNA is TGTGCCAGCAGACGACAGGGAAGCTCCTACGAGCAGTACTTC. This sequence encodes CASRRQGSSYEQYF.

The chain recombines TRBV28 with TRBJ2-7, with 9 bases aligning to TRBD1. Germline CDR1 MDHEN, CDR2 SYDVKM. Losses at the gene ends were 9 bases for V and 4 bases for J; bases not matched to a gene: 7. The CDR3 is 13 amino acids. Here the CDR3 DNA reads TGTGCCAGTCAACCGGGACAGGGATACGAGCAGTACTTC. Translating gives CASQPGQGYEQYF.

The chain joins TRBV5-1 to TRBJ2-5; either TRBD1 or TRBD2 may fit D (5 bases each). The J call could be wrong; TRBJ2-7 is a better fit for the DNA end. The CDR3 totals 15 residues. Germline V gene sequence: CDR1 SGHRS, CDR2 YFSETQ. The CDR3 sequence: CASSFGTDNSYEQYF. As DNA, the CDR3 is TGCGCCAGCAGCTTTGGGACGGACAACTCCTACGAGCAGTACTTC.

A few counts support this clonotype. V and J are TRBV7-3 and TRBJ2-7; 8 bases align to TRBD2. In germline, CDR1 is SGHTA, CDR2 FQGTGA. This CDR3 comprises 14 residues. V lost 3 bases and J lost 2; bases outside the gene matches: 3. The CDR3 is CASSFLAGPYEQYF. In DNA form, the CDR3 reads TGTGCCAGCAGCTTTTTAGCGGGGCCCTACGAGCAGTACTTC.

The chain couples TRBV6-2 or TRBV6-3 to TRBJ2-1, with D uncertain. Germline V gene data show CDR1 as MNHEY and CDR2 as SVGEGT. The CDR3 extends over 13 amino acids. V dropped 5 bases and J dropped 8 bases, with 13 bases sitting between them. CDR3 protein: CASSPSKSYEQFF. The CDR3 coding sequence is TGTGCCAGCAGTCCTTCTAAATCGTATGAGCAGTTCTTC.

This clonotype turned up a few times. The chain couples TRBV24-1 to TRBJ2-3, with a possible D match to TRBD2 (5 bases). CDR1 is KGHDR and CDR2 is SFDVKD in the germline V gene. With 9 bases removed from V and 2 bases from J, the gap between germline ends came to 8 bases. This CDR3 spans 12 amino acids. The CDR3 loop is CATGGSTDTQYF. The CDR3 DNA sequence: TGTGCCACCGGAGGTTCCACAGATACGCAGTATTTT.

A few counts support this clonotype. One end of the junction varies from germline; a read error may be responsible. This sequence joins TRBV20-1 and TRBJ2-7; TRBD1 might be the D (6 bases). CDR3 size: 18 residues. CDR1 and CDR2 (germline): DFQATT, SNEGSKA (reference sequence). For the CDR3, the DNA is TGCAGTGGGACAGCTCCGGGATGGCAGGGGACCTCTCCCTACGGGCAGTACTTC. Translation gives CSGTAPGWQGTSPYGQYF.

CDR3 nucleotide sequence: TGCAGCGTTGAAGATGCAGGCCACTATGGCTACACCTTC. This sequence encodes CSVEDAGHYGYTF. This rearrangement joins TRBV29-1 to TRBJ1-2; D gene ambiguous. CDR1 SQVTM and CDR2 ANQGSEA come from the germline V gene. Trimming removed 0 bases at V and 3 bases at J, with 8 bases between. This CDR3 is 13 amino acids long. The full variable domain, completed using reference TRBV29-1 and TRBJ1-2, is SAVISQKPSRDICQRGTSLTIQCQVDSQVTMMFWYRQQPGQSLTLIATANQGSEATYESGFVIDKFPISRPNLTFSTLTVSNMSPEDSSIYLCSVEDAGHYGYTFGSGTRLTVV.